Listed below are T cell receptor beta chains from one sample, sequenced in a study of T cells after yellow fever vaccination. Via MiXCR, TCRdb re-called the 5' RACE reads, giving one row per CDR3 protein. The sample has approximately 330,000 distinct CDR3 sequences; around 13% are singletons. The sample in question was CD4+ T cells sorted from PBMCs, obtained 15 days after the yellow fever booster vaccination. The receptor source for this set is a young man who received the YFV17D yellow fever vaccine. Both conserved end residues are part of each CDR3. Fields, in order: J gene, V gene, clone size, D gene, CDR3 length, CDR3 protein, CDR3 DNA. The D gene is left open where the match is weak. Not all rows give a size; the values are once, few, many and, for expanded clones, a class.

TRBJ2-7	TRBV11-2	NA	NA	14	CASSRQGGLDEQYF	TGTGCCAGCAGCCGCCAAGGGGGTCTGGACGAGCAGTACTTC
TRBJ2-2	TRBV7-3	NA	TRBD2	15	CASSFLAGNTGELFF	TGTGCCAGCAGCTTCTTAGCGGGTAACACCGGGGAGCTGTTTTTT
TRBJ1-4	TRBV29-1	few	NA	13	CSVARGTNEKLFF	TGCAGCGTTGCCCGGGGAACTAATGAAAAACTGTTTTTT
TRBJ2-7	TRBV20-1	NA	TRBD2	15	CSAVTPSGGTDEQYF	TGCAGTGCCGTTACCCCTAGCGGGGGCACTGACGAGCAGTACTTC
TRBJ2-5	TRBV5-1	NA	NA	15	CASSLYQQSQETQYF	TGCGCCAGCAGCTTGTATCAACAGTCACAAGAGACCCAGTACTTC
TRBJ2-4	TRBV7-9	NA	NA	14	CASSHGGRKNIQYF	TGTGCCAGCAGCCACGGAGGGAGGAAAAACATTCAGTACTTC
TRBJ1-5	TRBV6-6	NA	NA	13	CASSSQANQPQHF	TGTGCCAGCAGTTCACAGGCAAATCAGCCCCAGCATTTT
TRBJ2-3	TRBV20-1	few	TRBD2	14	CSAESGGDTDTQYF	TGCAGTGCAGAAAGCGGGGGGGACACAGATACGCAGTATTTT
TRBJ2-2	TRBV7-2	few	TRBD2	15	CASSFSGMNTGELFF	TGTGCCAGCAGCTTTAGCGGGATGAACACCGGGGAGCTGTTTTTT
TRBJ1-2	TRBV28	few	NA	13	CASTVTGGYGYTF	TGTGCCAGCACCGTGACAGGAGGCTATGGCTACACCTTC
TRBJ2-3	TRBV28	few	TRBD2	14	CASWTSGAPDTQYF	TGTGCCAGCTGGACTAGCGGGGCCCCAGATACGCAGTATTTT
TRBJ2-5	TRBV11-2	NA	TRBD1	13	CASRNRGRETQYF	TGTGCCAGCCGTAACAGGGGTCGAGAGACCCAGTACTTC
TRBJ2-1	TRBV7-7	many	TRBD2	15	CASSLGAGPAYEQFF	TGTGCCAGCAGCTTAGGAGCGGGGCCTGCGTATGAGCAGTTCTTC
TRBJ2-5	TRBV24-1	NA	TRBD1	15	CATSVPGQGYETQYF	TGTGCCACCAGTGTTCCGGGACAGGGGTACGAGACCCAGTACTTC
TRBJ2-5	TRBV4-2	NA	NA	16	CASSPGRTAYQGTLYF	TGTGCCAGCAGCCCTGGTCGGACAGCTTATCAAGGGACCCTGTACTTC
TRBJ2-7	TRBV18	NA	TRBD1	14	CASSIGTVTNEQYF	TGTGCCAGCTCAATCGGGACAGTGACCAACGAGCAGTACTTC
TRBJ1-2	TRBV10-3	many	TRBD1	13	CASGTGENYGYTF	TGTGCCAGCGGGACAGGGGAAAACTATGGCTACACCTTC
TRBJ1-2	TRBV20-1	NA	NA	13	CSARPTDNYGYTF	TGCAGTGCTAGACCTACAGACAACTATGGCTACACCTTC
TRBJ2-4	TRBV4-3	few	NA	15	CASSQVSGPGNIQYF	TGCGCCAGCAGCCAAGTCTCAGGGCCGGGAAACATTCAGTACTTC
TRBJ1-2	TRBV7-9	many	NA	13	CASSQTGNYGYTF	TGTGCCAGCAGCCAAACAGGGAACTATGGCTACACCTTC
TRBJ2-1	TRBV4-3	NA	NA	14	CASSFGTRENEQFF	TGCGCCAGCAGCTTCGGGACGAGGGAGAATGAGCAGTTCTTC
TRBJ2-5	TRBV12-3/TRBV12-4	NA	NA	14	CASSLAGAMETQYF	TGTGCCAGCAGTTTAGCGGGGGCAATGGAGACCCAGTACTTC
TRBJ2-3	TRBV15	NA	NA	14	CATRPGGQTDTQYF	TGTGCCACCCGCCCGGGGGGCCAGACAGATACGCAGTATTTT
TRBJ1-6	TRBV7-9	NA	NA	17	CASSLDLGGDYNSPLHF	TGTGCCAGCAGCTTAGATTTGGGAGGTGATTATAATTCACCCCTCCACTTT
TRBJ2-3	TRBV5-5	few	TRBD2	18	CASSLAPNAGGRPDTQYF	TGTGCCAGCAGCTTGGCCCCCAATGCGGGGGGGCGTCCAGATACGCAGTATTTT
TRBJ2-5	TRBV4-1	NA	NA	15	CASSQSVVDQETQYF	TGCGCCAGCAGCCAATCTGTAGTAGACCAAGAGACCCAGTACTTC
TRBJ2-7	TRBV4-1	many	TRBD1	14	CASSHPGQGVEQYF	TGCGCCAGCAGCCATCCGGGACAGGGAGTCGAGCAGTACTTC
TRBJ2-2	TRBV7-9	few	TRBD2	16	CASSSLAGGPTGELFF	TGTGCCAGCAGCTCTTTAGCGGGGGGCCCGACCGGGGAGCTGTTTTTT
TRBJ2-1	TRBV7-9	few	TRBD1	17	CASSLARVNRGYNEQFF	TGTGCCAGCAGCTTAGCCCGCGTCAACAGGGGCTACAATGAGCAGTTCTTC
TRBJ2-1	TRBV2	few	NA	14	CASSAVTSYNEQFF	TGTGCCAGCAGTGCGGTTACCTCCTACAATGAGCAGTTCTTC
TRBJ2-3	TRBV7-2	few	NA	21	CASSLALGRRGGPQNTDTQYF	TGTGCCAGCAGCTTAGCGTTGGGGAGGCGCGGGGGCCCCCAAAACACAGATACGCAGTATTTT
TRBJ2-5	TRBV9	few	NA	15	CASSPMGGPVETQYF	TGTGCCAGCAGCCCGATGGGGGGGCCCGTCGAGACCCAGTACTTC
TRBJ2-7	TRBV7-2	many	TRBD2	15	CASSLDSGGNYEQYF	TGTGCCAGCAGCTTAGACAGCGGGGGGAACTACGAGCAGTACTTC
TRBJ1-2	TRBV6-1	few	NA	14	CASIKDIFNYGYTF	TGTGCCAGCATCAAGGACATTTTTAACTATGGCTACACCTTC
TRBJ2-3	TRBV6-4	NA	NA	14	CASSATTSTDTQYF	TGTGCCAGCAGTGCGACGACTAGCACAGATACGCAGTATTTT
TRBJ2-1	TRBV20-1	NA	NA	13	CSALSFRNNEQFF	TGCAGTGCTCTTAGCTTCAGGAATAATGAGCAGTTCTTC
TRBJ1-1	TRBV18	NA	TRBD1	16	CASSPSYQGGLGEAFF	TGTGCCAGCTCACCATCTTATCAGGGGGGCCTCGGTGAAGCTTTCTTT
TRBJ2-1	TRBV5-4	NA	TRBD1	15	CASSLGGTGGNEQFF	TGTGCCAGCAGCTTGGGCGGGACAGGGGGGAATGAGCAGTTCTTC
TRBJ2-1	TRBV7-2	many	TRBD2	13	CASSRTSGNEQFF	TGTGCCAGCAGCCGGACTAGCGGAAATGAGCAGTTCTTC
TRBJ2-7	TRBV20-1	few	TRBD1	17	CSARDPAYRGSSYEQYF	TGCAGTGCTAGAGATCCAGCTTACAGGGGATCGTCCTACGAGCAGTACTTC
TRBJ2-3	TRBV4-2	NA	NA	12	CASSQTRRTQYF	TGTGCCAGCAGCCAAACGCGGCGGACGCAGTATTTT
TRBJ1-1	TRBV5-1	few	NA	14	CASSLDRVATEAFF	TGCGCCAGCAGCTTGGACAGGGTGGCCACTGAAGCTTTCTTT
TRBJ2-5	TRBV9	few	TRBD2	18	CASSVASRGGPGGETQYF	TGTGCCAGCAGCGTAGCTAGTCGCGGAGGGCCCGGGGGGGAGACCCAGTACTTC
TRBJ2-5	TRBV27	NA	TRBD1	14	CASSTLTGSETQYF	TGTGCCAGCAGTACCCTGACAGGGTCAGAGACCCAGTACTTC
TRBJ2-3	TRBV10-3	few	NA	13	CATAGGVTDTQYF	TGTGCCACCGCCGGCGGGGTCACAGATACGCAGTATTTT